This T cell receptor (beta chain) was observed in a study of Ad26.COV2.S vaccination and SARS-CoV-2 variants. Study details: Recipients of Ad26.COV2.S got it intramuscularly, once or twice 56 days apart.

Worth noting for this clone: Its antigen remains unknown.

Treatment of the sample: around 19 received Ad26.COV2.S at low or high dose, single or two shots; five or six received placebo; per-sample allocation not given. Sample collection was performed on day 63 after the first vaccine or placebo injection. Whoever gave the sample was an adult aged 18-55 years in Boston. Profiling relied on immunoSEQ multiplex PCR, and the TCRdb table lists in-frame clones only, not all of them. The sample shows 300,000 to 400,000 clones, 70% to 90% of them seen only once. Overall study results and limits: Researchers cautioned that TCR breadth and depth analyses may have underestimated total T cell responses.

The V gene's germline CDR1 is LGHDT and CDR2 YNNKEL (reference sequence). The V gene lost 3 bases and the J gene lost 6 bases, with 7 bases spanning the gap. The CDR3 loop spans 12 amino acids. This specimen was peripheral blood, taken in a trial of Ad26.COV2.S vaccine versus placebo. This receptor was obtained from a person aged 18-60 years who received the Ad26.COV2.S COVID-19 vaccine or a placebo. The chain uses TRBV3-1 (or the pseudogene TRBV3-2) and TRBJ2-3; D might be TRBD2 (5 bases). For the CDR3, the DNA is TGTGCCAGCAGCCACGGGGATGATACGCAGTATTTT. As protein: CASSHGDDTQYF.